The clone carrying this T cell receptor beta chain was observed a few times. Its specificity is not known. The source of the sample is a study of T cells in tumors after PD-1 blockade. Study-wide background: A subset received ongoing vismodegib 150 mg daily alongside anti-PD-1 therapy.

Study-wide results and limits: Most post-therapy expanded exhausted CD8+ clones were new, undetected before treatment.

Genomic DNA template from tumor biopsies or peripheral blood, about 600 ng to 6,004 ng input. Using immunoSEQ multiplex PCR, the repertoire was profiled, and TCRdb retains in-frame clones only, with some absent. The sample has under 3,000 clones; approximately 71% are singletons. The sequencing used tumor tissue, collected after anti-PD-1 treatment. The sequence derives from a human donor with basal cell carcinoma.

DNA for the CDR3: TGTGCCACCAGCTCCGGGACAGGGGTCTACGAGCAGTACTTC. Residues: CATSSGTGVYEQYF. The chain links TRBV15 to TRBJ2-7; 10 positions agree with TRBD1. From germline, CDR1 is LNHNV and CDR2 YYDKDF (reference sequence). CDR3 length: 14 amino acids. J lost 3 bases, V lost 5 bases, and 4 bases had no gene match.